This T cell receptor (beta chain) comes out of a study of T cells in tuberculosis. Study observations and caveats: Classification accuracy was 80% to 90% (AUROC around 0.9) with the GMM-specific repertoire.

The assay was immunoSEQ multiplex PCR, and TCRdb's table has in-frame clones only and misses some. The sample carries 25,000 to 35,000 clones, 93% recorded once. With regard to this clone: The antigen remains undetermined.

CDR1 is MNHEY and CDR2 is SVGAGI in the germline V gene. This CDR3 is built from 15 residues. Trimming cost V 1 base and J 3 bases; bases outside gene matches: 2. Unsorted cryopreserved PBMC were sequenced, averaging roughly 100,000 T cells per clinical donor. The TCR originated in a donor aged 10-29 years with latent tuberculosis or without tuberculosis infection. The sequenced material came from PBMCs. The J gene is TRBJ2-1, the V gene TRBV6-5, with TRBD2 matching over 8 bases. The CDR3 nucleotides read TGTGCCAGCAGTTACTTCGGGGGGGTCTACAATGAGCAGTTCTTC. It encodes CASSYFGGVYNEQFF.